The present T cell receptor (beta chain) was sequenced within a study of cytomegalovirus exposure and HLA in healthy donors. Per the germline V gene, CDR1 is MDHEN and CDR2 is SYDVKM. There are 13 residues in the CDR3. V dropped 11 bases and J dropped 4 bases, with 14 bases sitting between them. 60 Vbeta and 13 Jbeta primers were used in PCR. Assay used: immunoSEQ multiplex PCR; TCRdb lists only in-frame clones, some missing. The data show about 100,000 clones, with about 70% seen just once and approximately 2% held by the top ten. Sequencing used PBMCs. This TCR came from a woman aged 40 to 50 in good health and CMV-seronegative. This rearrangement joins TRBV28 to TRBJ2-2; tentatively, D is TRBD2 (6 bases). CDR3 amino acids: CACGGIVTGELFF. CDR3 nucleotides: TGTGCCTGCGGCGGGATCGTCACCGGGGAGCTGTTTTTT.